This paragraph covers one TCR beta chain sequence. Its target is unknown. The source of the sample is a study of T cell responses to AZD1222 COVID-19 vaccine. Findings of the study overall: Repertoire sampling occurred only after the peak T cell response.

Produced via immunoSEQ multiplex PCR; TCRdb's table is partial and in-frame only. This sample has under 95,000 clones, with about 88% found just once. The germline V and J ends were trimmed by 2 bases and 5 bases, with 6 bases remaining between them. Germline loops: CDR1 PRHDT, CDR2 FYEKMQ (reference sequence). The CDR3 contains 12 residues. This chain connects TRBV13 to TRBJ2-5; D is unresolved. The TCR was taken from an adult in good health. The sequencing here drew on peripheral blood, taken on day 0 of AZD1222 vaccination. The CDR3 region has the DNA TGTGCCAGCAGCTTATGGTCGGAGACCCAGTACTTC. This gives the protein CASSLWSETQYF.